This passage covers 13 T cell receptor beta chains from one sample sequenced in a study of T-cell memory formation after mild COVID-19 (dated by TCRdb to about 2021). The library was produced with 5' RACE. Instrument used: Illumina NovaSeq 6000. TCRdb itself trimmed the public reads at Q25 with fastp, ran MiXCR and retained productive beta chains. Under each unique CDR3 protein, matching rows form one entry showing the most common genes and DNA. This sample is represented by about 360,000 distinct CDR3 sequences; roughly 13% of them were singletons. 20% to 25% of the sample is in the top ten clones. Sequencing was performed on PBMCs or a T cell subset sorted from them (not recorded which). These receptors originate from a man aged 18 to 29 who had mild COVID-19 (a few samples of this study predate the infection). The sample titles of this study are shuffled in the database, so cell type and time point are left out; the donor was told from shared clones.

This rearrangement joins TRBV7-2 to TRBJ2-7, with D perhaps matching TRBD1 (7 bases). CDR3 length: 15 residues. Trimming removed 5 bases at V and 1 base at J, with 15 bases between. Germline CDR1 SGHTA, CDR2 FQGNSA. The CDR3 DNA sequence: TGTGCCAGCAGCCTAGGGCCAGGGGGGTCCTACGAGCAGTACGTC. It specifies CASSLGPGGSYEQYV.

This clonotype was counted at least ten times. The V and J genes are TRBV3-1 and TRBJ2-3; D possibly corresponds to TRBD2 (6 bases). The CDR3 loop spans 14 amino acids. The V and J ends lost 6 bases and 3 bases respectively, with 13 bases between them. CDR1 and CDR2 (germline): LGHDT, YNNKEL (reference sequence). In nucleotides, the CDR3 is TGTGCCAGCAGTGGGGGGTTGAGAACAGATACGCAGTATTTT. This codes for CASSGGLRTDTQYF.

This clonotype showed up just a few times. This chain links TRBV11-2 with TRBJ2-1, with D possibly being TRBD1 (6 bases). The CDR3 is 16 residues long. CDR1 is SGHAT, CDR2 FQNNGV, per germline. V gave up 4 bases and J gave up 5 bases, with 18 bases separating them. The chain's CDR3 is CASSSETGTRHNEQFF. CDR3 DNA: TGTGCCAGCAGCTCCGAAACGGGGACACGACACAATGAGCAGTTCTTC. Full variable domain (rest looked up from reference TRBV11-2 and TRBJ2-1): EAGVAQSPRYKIIEKRQSVAFWCNPISGHATLYWYQQILGQGPKLLIQFQNNGVVDDSQLPKDRFSAERLKGVDSTLKIQPAKLEDSAVYLCASSSETGTRHNEQFFGPGTRLTVL.

This clonotype was counted between two and nine times. This chain joins TRBV7-2 and TRBJ2-3, with D possibly called TRBD1 or TRBD2 (5 bases each). The V and J ends lost 5 bases and 2 bases respectively, with 14 bases between them. The CDR3 is 15 residues long. Germline-derived CDR1 and CDR2 are SGHTA and FQGNSA. The CDR3 is CASSKRLGTTDTQYF. The CDR3 DNA reads as TGTGCCAGCAGCAAAAGGTTGGGGACCACAGATACGCAGTATTTT.

This sequence joins TRBV20-1 and TRBJ2-2, with D perhaps matching TRBD1 or TRBD2 (6 bases each). In germline, CDR1 is DFQATT, CDR2 SNEGSKA (reference sequence). The length of the CDR3 is 15 residues. Trimming removed 2 bases at V and 1 base at J, with 11 bases between. CDR3 residues: CSARRGVLNTGELFF. DNA of the CDR3: TGCAGTGCTAGAAGGGGGGTTCTGAACACCGGGGAGCTGTTTTTT.

This clonotype was observed a handful of times. V usage is TRBV5-6 and J usage is TRBJ2-7; D is perhaps TRBD2 (5 bases). V lost 5 bases to trimming and J lost 6 bases, with 24 bases between them. The germline V gene has CDR1 SGHDT and CDR2 YYEEEE. The CDR3 is 16 residues long. Here the CDR3 reads CASSHVPGSGGSEQYF. The CDR3 DNA sequence: TGTGCCAGCAGTCATGTCCCGGGATCCGGTGGGTCCGAGCAGTACTTC.

This chain uses TRBV5-1 with TRBJ2-3; either TRBD1 or TRBD2 may supply D (5 bases each). The CDR3 is made up of 16 amino acids. Germline V CDR1 and CDR2: SGHRS, YFSETQ. V lost 0 bases, J lost 4 bases, and 15 bases lay in between. CDR3 bases: TGCGCCAGCAGCTTGGCGGCGTTCAGGGACGCAGATACGCAGTATTTT. It codes for CASSLAAFRDADTQYF.

The chain carries TRBV5-4 and TRBJ2-2; the D is unclear. Trimming stripped 0 bases from V and 7 bases from J, with 10 bases between. The CDR3 contains 14 residues. The V gene's germline CDR1 is SGHNT and CDR2 YYREEE (reference sequence). The CDR3 DNA reads as TGTGCCAGCAGCTTGGAATCGGTGGGCGGGGAGCTGTTTTTT. Translation: CASSLESVGGELFF.

This clonotype was detected a few times. The chain is built from TRBV20-1 and TRBJ2-7, with TRBD2 identical over 8 bases. V trimming: 3 bases; J trimming: 4 bases; junction bases outside the gene matches: 2. CDR1 and CDR2 from the germline V gene are DFQATT and SNEGSKA (reference sequence). This CDR3 region has 12 residues. The CDR3 is CSASRGGYEQYV. CDR3 bases: TGCAGTGCTAGTCGCGGGGGGTACGAGCAGTACGTC.

In its sample, this clonotype was seen a few times. This sequence joins TRBV11-3 and TRBJ2-3; the D is unclear. The CDR3 consists of 15 residues. V dropped 5 bases and J dropped 0 bases, with 12 bases sitting between them. Germline lookup yields CDR1 SGHNT and CDR2 YENEEA. The CDR3 DNA reads as TGTGCCAGCAGCCCCTTTAACGGTAGCACAGATACGCAGTATTTT. It specifies CASSPFNGSTDTQYF.

This clonotype was found a few times. V and J are TRBV20-1 and TRBJ1-2; D gene ambiguous. The CDR3 consists of 13 residues. Trimming removed 6 bases at V and 4 bases at J, with 15 bases between. CDR1 and CDR2 (germline): DFQATT, SNEGSKA (reference sequence). CDR3 nucleotides: TGCAGTGCAACTAAACCCGGTGGCTATGGCTACACCTTC. Protein product: CSATKPGGYGYTF.

The rearrangement uses TRBV19 and TRBJ2-7; D tentatively fits TRBD1 or TRBD2 (5 bases each). The CDR3 is 14 residues long. Germline lookup yields CDR1 LNHDA and CDR2 SQIVND (reference sequence). V shed 5 bases and J shed 3 bases, with 14 bases lying between them. The CDR3 spells CASSFGTSFYEQYF. The DNA of the CDR3 is TGTGCCAGTAGTTTCGGGACGTCCTTCTACGAGCAGTACTTC.

This clonotype was picked up many times. This chain's CDR3 is CASSLAGQYNEQFF. CDR3 nucleotides: TGTGCCAGCAGCCTCGCGGGACAGTACAATGAGCAGTTCTTC. The V gene is TRBV12-3 or TRBV12-4, the J gene TRBJ2-1; maybe TRBD1 (7 bases). CDR3 length: 14 residues. Between the trimmed V and J ends, which lost 6 bases and 4 bases, there was a span of 13 bases.